This entry describes one TCR beta chain. Its cognate antigen is unknown. TCRdb re-called the PCR reads with MiXCR, one entry per CDR3 protein. The table shows 400,000 to 600,000 distinct CDR3 sequences, with about 20% occurring only once. This sample is drawn from a study of molecular identifiers for immune sequencing clone quantification. Findings of the study overall: Detection of one spiked Jurkat cell's TCR RNA reportedly worked in about a million naive cells.

As CD8+CD4-CCR7+CD45RA+ cells, naive CD8 T cells were sorted. Per the germline V gene, CDR1 is SGHDT and CDR2 is YYEEEE. V gave up 0 bases and J gave up 3 bases; unmatched junction bases: 6. CDR3 size: 16 residues. The J gene is TRBJ1-2, the V gene TRBV5-6, with 9 bases identical to TRBD1. This TCR was sampled from a human donor in good health. Some libraries in this study had Jurkat cell RNA spiked in. Sequencing input: naive CD8+ T cells from blood, with Jurkat cell RNA spiked in. Subset in this sample: FACS-sorted CD8+CD4-CCR7+CD45RA+ naive T cells. The CDR3 here is CASSLDGQGPYYGYTF. CDR3 coding DNA: TGTGCCAGCAGCTTGGACGGACAGGGGCCCTACTATGGCTACACCTTC.